The present TCR beta chain was sequenced within a study of shared clonotypes between healthy human individuals. CD8 cells regarded as naive lacked CD45RO, were positively chosen for CCR7, and omitted terminally differentiated effector memory CD45RA+ cells. About this clone: Its antigen is unknown.

The CDR3 consists of 15 residues. V gave up 2 bases and J gave up 2 bases, with 8 bases separating them. The germline CDR1 and CDR2 sequences are SGHTS and YDEGEE. The assay was immunoSEQ multiplex PCR, and TCRdb's table has in-frame clones only and misses some. The profile shows about 2 million clones, approximately 94% of them singletons. Whole-study findings and limits: An expected dependence of interdonor clonotype sharing on sequencing depth was noted. Against clonotypes common to all four donors, non-shared ones had lower generation probabilities. Estimated richness values were generally larger in naive subsets than in memory subsets.

Sequencing input: naive CD8+ T cells sorted from blood. The receptor comes from a man younger than 35 in good health. V gene TRBV5-8 combines with J gene TRBJ1-6; D gene unclear. The CDR3 DNA is TGTGCCAGCAGCTTAGGGAGCACCTATAATTCACCCCTCCACTTT. It yields the protein CASSLGSTYNSPLHF.